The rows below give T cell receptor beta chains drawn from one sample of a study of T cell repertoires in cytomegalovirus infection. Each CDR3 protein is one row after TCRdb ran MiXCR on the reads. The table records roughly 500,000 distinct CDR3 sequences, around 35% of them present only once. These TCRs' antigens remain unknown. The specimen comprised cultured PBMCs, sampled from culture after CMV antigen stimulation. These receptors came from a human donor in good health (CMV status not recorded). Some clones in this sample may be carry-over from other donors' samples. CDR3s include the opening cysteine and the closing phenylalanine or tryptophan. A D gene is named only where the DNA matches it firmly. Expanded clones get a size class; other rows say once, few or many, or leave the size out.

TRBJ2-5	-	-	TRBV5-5	TGTGCCAGCAGCTCTGTAGAAGAGACCCAGTACTTC	CASSSVEETQYF
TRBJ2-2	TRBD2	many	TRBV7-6	TGTGCCAGCAGCAGAAGGCTAGCGGGGTACACCGGGGAGCTGTTTTTT	CASSRRLAGYTGELFF
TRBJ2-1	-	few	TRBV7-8	TGTGCCAGCAGCTTAGTATGGGGGAGTTACTACAATGAGCAGTTCTTC	CASSLVWGSYYNEQFF
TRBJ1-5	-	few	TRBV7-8	TGTGCCAGCAGCTTAGCGGGGGGGGGGAGTCGAGGGGGCAATCAGCCCCAGCATTTT	CASSLAGGGSRGGNQPQHF
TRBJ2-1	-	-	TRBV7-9	TGTGCCAGCAGCTCGGCCGGGACCCAATCCTCACGGGAGCAGTTCTTC	CASSSAGTQSSREQFF
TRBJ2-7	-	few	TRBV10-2	TGCGCCAGTGGAGAACCCCGAACCCCCTACGAGCAGTACTTC	CASGEPRTPYEQYF
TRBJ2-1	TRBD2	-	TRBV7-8	TGTGCCAGCAGCGCCTATCTAGCGGGAGGGGAACATGAGCAGTTCTTC	CASSAYLAGGEHEQFF
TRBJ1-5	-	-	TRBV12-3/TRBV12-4	TGTGCCAGCAGTTTAGTATGGCAGGCCGGGGAAGGAGGCAATCAGCCCCAGCATTTT	CASSLVWQAGEGGNQPQHF
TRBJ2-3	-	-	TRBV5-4	TGTGCCAGCAAACCCCAGGGAGATACGCAGTATTTT	CASKPQGDTQYF
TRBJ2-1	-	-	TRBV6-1	TGTGCCAGCAAATATCCTTCCTCCTACAATGAGCAGTTCTTC	CASKYPSSYNEQFF
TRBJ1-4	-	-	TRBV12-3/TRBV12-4	TGTGCCAGCAGAAAACCCGGGACGGGGAATGAAAAACTGTTTTTT	CASRKPGTGNEKLFF